This is a list of T cell receptor beta chains from one sample in a study of T cells in Graves' hyperthyroidism and ophthalmopathy. TCRdb used MiXCR to reprocess the multiplex PCR reads, holding one entry per CDR3 protein. Altogether some 500,000 distinct CDR3 sequences are present, around an eighth being singletons, with the ten largest covering around a sixth. Sequencing used blood. These receptor sequences come from a woman aged 18-29 years with Graves' hyperthyroidism. The CDR3 runs from the conserved cysteine through the conserved F or W. D genes are given only for firm matches. A row's size may be missing; if present it is once, few, many or a size class.

size	V	D	J	DNA	CDR3
many	TRBV12-3/TRBV12-4	-	TRBJ1-2	TGTGCCAGCAGTTTCAGGGGCCCCGGCACCTTC	CASSFRGPGTF
many	TRBV11-3	TRBD2	TRBJ2-1	TGTGCCAGCAGCTCTATTCAGACTAGCGGGGGGGTCTCGAAGCAGTTCTTC	CASSSIQTSGGVSKQFF
few	TRBV20-1	-	TRBJ1-1	TGCAGTGCTTACAGGGAGGCTGAAGCTTTCTTT	CSAYREAEAFF
few	TRBV20-1	-	TRBJ1-1	TGCAGTGCTAGTCTAGGGAGAGACACTGAAGCTTTCTTT	CSASLGRDTEAFF
-	TRBV20-1	-	TRBJ2-6	TGCAGTGCTATTCCAGGCTCTGGGGCCAACGTCCTGACTTTC	CSAIPGSGANVLTF
many	TRBV11-2	TRBD1	TRBJ1-2	TGTGCCAGCAGCCCGGGGACAGGGTTAAACTATGGCTACACCTTC	CASSPGTGLNYGYTF
many	TRBV12-3/TRBV12-4	-	TRBJ2-4	TGTGCCAGCAGTTTGGCAGGAGGGCTTATCAAAAACATTCAGTACTTC	CASSLAGGLIKNIQYF
-	TRBV6-1	-	TRBJ2-2	TGTGCCAGCAAACTTGTTTGGAACACCGGGGAGCTGTTTTTT	CASKLVWNTGELFF
many	TRBV20-1	-	TRBJ1-2	TGCAGTGCTAGCCCCACTGGGGGCTACACCTTC	CSASPTGGYTF
many	TRBV2	-	TRBJ2-7	TGTGCCAGGGGCCAGCATGACGAGCAGTACTTC	CARGQHDEQYF
many	TRBV2	TRBD2	TRBJ2-3	TGTGCCAGCAGTAGCGGGAGGAGGGATACGCAGTATTTT	CASSSGRRDTQYF
many	TRBV7-8	-	TRBJ2-7	TGTGCCAGCAGCTTACCAATCGAGTGGGACCTCAACGAGCAGTACTTC	CASSLPIEWDLNEQYF
many	TRBV27	-	TRBJ2-6	TGTGCCAGCAGTAACTACAGGGTCACTGGGGCCAACGTCCTGACTTTC	CASSNYRVTGANVLTF
few	TRBV29-1	-	TRBJ2-3	TGCAGCGTCAATGCATGGGACGCTAGCACAGATACGCAGTATTTT	CSVNAWDASTDTQYF